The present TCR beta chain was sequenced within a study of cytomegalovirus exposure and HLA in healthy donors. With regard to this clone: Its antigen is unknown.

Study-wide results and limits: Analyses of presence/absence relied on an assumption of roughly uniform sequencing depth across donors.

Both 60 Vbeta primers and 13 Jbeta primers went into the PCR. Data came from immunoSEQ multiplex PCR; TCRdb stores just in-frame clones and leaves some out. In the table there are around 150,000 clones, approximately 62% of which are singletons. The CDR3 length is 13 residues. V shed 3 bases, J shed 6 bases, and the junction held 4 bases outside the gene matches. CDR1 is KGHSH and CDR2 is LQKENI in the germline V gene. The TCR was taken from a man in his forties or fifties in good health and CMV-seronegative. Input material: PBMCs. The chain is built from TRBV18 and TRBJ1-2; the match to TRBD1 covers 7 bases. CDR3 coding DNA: TGTGCCAGCTCACCTTCGACAGGGAATGGCTACACCTTC. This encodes CASSPSTGNGYTF.